This passage covers 13 T cell receptor beta chains from one sample sequenced in a study of T-cell reconstitution after alpha-beta-depleted transplantation in children. Library preparation (for TCRbeta) was performed with unique molecular identifiers. TCRdb re-called the PCR reads through MiXCR, storing one row per CDR3 protein. Among under 450,000 distinct CDR3 sequences, about a sixth were seen once, and the ten largest hold roughly 29%. Material: PBMCs, mostly from graft donor cells, obtained 360 days after TCRalphabeta/CD19-depleted stem cell transplant. The receptors were gathered from a boy under two years old who had a stem cell transplant for Wiskott-Aldrich syndrome, so the T cells may come from the graft donor.

The sample holds a few counts of this clonotype. This chain links TRBV4-1 with TRBJ2-7, with D tentatively TRBD1 or TRBD2 (5 bases each). V lost 5 bases and J lost 4, with 15 bases in between. Germline loops: CDR1 MGHRA, CDR2 YSYEKL. The CDR3 is 14 amino acids. The CDR3 region has the DNA TGCGCCAGCAGCGGGGTGAGGGGCCGGTACGAGCAGTACTTC. Protein sequence: CASSGVRGRYEQYF.

J is TRBJ2-1 and V is TRBV4-3; TRBD2 matches at 7 bases. The CDR3 spans 19 residues. V was clipped by 1 base and J by 7 bases; unmatched bases: 19. The germline V gene has CDR1 LGHNA and CDR2 YSLEER. CDR3 in DNA: TGCGCCAGCAGCCAAGTAGCCTTCCCGACTAGCCCCCCTTTAAATGAGCAGTTCTTC. As protein: CASSQVAFPTSPPLNEQFF.

In its sample, this clonotype was seen a few times. This sequence joins TRBV5-6 and TRBJ2-2; maybe TRBD1 (6 bases). In germline, CDR1 is SGHDT, CDR2 YYEEEE. The length of the CDR3 is 16 residues. The germline V and J ends were trimmed by 5 bases and 1 base, with 15 bases remaining between them. CDR3 region: CASSFAETGNTGELFF. CDR3 in DNA: TGTGCCAGCAGTTTCGCCGAGACAGGGAACACCGGGGAGCTGTTTTTT. Full variable domain (missing parts from reference TRBV5-6 and TRBJ2-2): DAGVTQSPTHLIKTRGQQVTLRCSPKSGHDTVSWYQQALGQGPQFIFQYYEEEERQRGNFPDRFSGHQFPNYSSELNVNALLLGDSALYLCASSFAETGNTGELFFGEGSRLTVL.

The V and J genes are TRBV24-1 and TRBJ2-1; 10 bases map to TRBD2. Trimming cost V 4 bases and J 6 bases; bases outside gene matches: 5. Germline CDR1 reads KGHDR; CDR2 reads SFDVKD. The CDR3 has 15 residues. The chain's CDR3 is CATSESGRALNEQFF. The CDR3, as DNA: TGTGCCACCAGTGAGAGCGGGAGGGCCCTCAATGAGCAGTTCTTC.

The chain couples TRBV28 to TRBJ1-2; D gene uncertain. Germline V gives CDR1 MDHEN, CDR2 SYDVKM. The CDR3 consists of 15 residues. Between the trimmed V and J ends, which lost 6 bases and 3 bases, there was a span of 17 bases. Here the CDR3 DNA reads TGTGCCAGCAGCTGGTTGGGAGCTAGGGACTATGGCTACACCTTC. This sequence encodes CASSWLGARDYGYTF.

This clonotype was counted a few times. The chain combines TRBV28 with TRBJ1-5; no firm D call. CDR1 is MDHEN, CDR2 SYDVKM, per germline. This CDR3 spans 14 amino acids. V lost 6 bases, J lost 5 bases, and 14 bases lay in between. CDR3 in DNA: TGTGCCAGCAGCGCAATGGGTCGGGATCAGCCCCAGCATTTT. It is translated as CASSAMGRDQPQHF.

This clonotype was seen only a few times. V usage is TRBV6-5 and J usage is TRBJ2-1; D might be TRBD2 (6 bases). This CDR3 region has 14 residues. The germline CDR1 and CDR2 sequences are MNHEY and SVGAGI. V lost 4 bases to trimming and J lost 13 bases, with 20 bases between them. The DNA of the CDR3 is TGTGCCAGCAGTTCGACCGGGCGGGATATCTATCAGTTCTTC. It specifies CASSSTGRDIYQFF.

This clonotype was observed at least ten times. V is TRBV20-1 and J is TRBJ1-3; D perhaps matches TRBD1 (5 bases). The germline CDR1 and CDR2 sequences are DFQATT and SNEGSKA (reference sequence). Trimming took 0 bases from V and 0 from J, leaving 9 bases between them. The CDR3 loop spans 15 amino acids. Here the CDR3 DNA reads TGCAGTGCTAGAGAGGCGACAGACTCTGGAAACACCATATATTTT. Translation: CSAREATDSGNTIYF.

The chain is built from TRBV12-3 or TRBV12-4 and TRBJ2-5, with D possibly matching TRBD1 (6 bases). This CDR3 has 16 residues. V was pared by 5 bases and J by 1 base, with 17 bases between. CDR3 bases: TGTGCCAGCAGTCGGTCACAGGGAAGGGGCCAAGAGACCCAGTACTTC. This encodes CASSRSQGRGQETQYF.

DNA of the CDR3: TGCGCCAGCAAGACGGGGCCACCCTCCTATAATTCACCCCTCCACTTT. It is translated as CASKTGPPSYNSPLHF. V gene TRBV10-2 combines with J gene TRBJ1-6; weak D call: TRBD1 (5 bases). Germline assignment: CDR1 WSHSY and CDR2 SAAADI. Trimming removed 7 bases at V and 0 bases at J, with 13 bases between. The CDR3 consists of 16 residues.

This clonotype was detected ten times or more. The chain carries TRBV5-1 and TRBJ2-2; the D gene is possibly TRBD1 (5 bases). CDR3 length: 13 residues. The germline gives CDR1 SGHRS, CDR2 YFSETQ. V was trimmed by 0 bases and J by 7 bases, leaving 7 bases between them. The CDR3 here is CASSLEGRGELFF. For the CDR3, the DNA is TGCGCCAGCAGCTTGGAGGGGCGCGGGGAGCTGTTTTTT. Complete variable domain (other parts from reference TRBV5-1 and TRBJ2-2): KAGVTQTPRYLIKTRGQQVTLSCSPISGHRSVSWYQQTPGQGLQFLFEYFSETQRNKGNFPGRFSGRQFSNSRSEMNVSTLELGDSALYLCASSLEGRGELFFGEGSRLTVL.

This clonotype was seen a handful of times. This chain connects TRBV25-1 to TRBJ2-7; D could derive from TRBD1 or TRBD2 (5 bases each). This CDR3 is built from 12 residues. V lost 4 bases, J lost 6 bases, and 10 bases lay in between. The germline V gene encodes CDR1 MGHDK and CDR2 SYGVNS. The CDR3 reads CASSAPGSEQYF. CDR3 in DNA: TGTGCCAGCAGTGCCCCAGGGAGCGAGCAGTACTTC.

This clonotype was counted a few times. This chain links TRBV7-9 with TRBJ2-4; D call uncertain. Germline assignment: CDR1 SEHNR and CDR2 FQNEAQ (reference sequence). CDR3 length: 12 residues. V lost 8 bases, J lost 2 bases, and 7 bases lay in between. CDR3 residues: CASGITKNIQYF. The CDR3 coding sequence is TGTGCCAGCGGGATAACCAAAAACATTCAGTACTTC.